This T cell receptor (beta chain) was recovered during a study of glioma-infiltrating T cells after dendritic cell vaccination. The ends lost 3 bases at V and 4 bases at J; junction bases unmatched: 6. CDR1 and CDR2 (germline): ENHRY, SYGVKD. The CDR3 has 15 residues. The table came from immunoSEQ multiplex PCR; TCRdb's copy has only in-frame clones and leaves some out. Here the sample spans roughly 98,000 clones, about nine tenths being singletons. This sequence originates from a human donor with glioblastoma. The specimen was blood, collected before dendritic cell vaccination. This chain connects TRBV10-3 to TRBJ2-3; 8 bases are shared with TRBD2. The CDR3 here is CAISDYRGGADTQYF. CDR3 coding DNA: TGTGCCATCAGTGATTACCGGGGGGGGGCAGATACGCAGTATTTT.